This T cell receptor beta chain was found in a study of blood T cells in healthy people across ages (dated by TCRdb to 2013 to 2016). Turning to the overall study: In model experiments, template switching captured about one uniquely barcoded TCR beta cDNA molecule for every two T cells. To track age-related changes in TCR beta repertoire diversity, the study relied on deep sequencing normalized with unique cDNA molecular identifiers. Two additional independent replicas of 1 million unique cDNA reads from the same blood draw were analyzed for two donors (one aged 18 to 29 and one aged 80 or older). The donors were divided into four age groups: young (average roughly 17 years), middle-aged (about 39), aged (approximately 64) and long-lived (82). Donors of different ages were randomly distributed across sequencing lanes to avoid experimental bias. General study outcomes and caveats: Compared with the aged group, more naive CD4+ T cells, fewer expanded clones and increased TCR diversity were shown by the long-lived group, suggesting age selection. Estimates of total diversity based on one million sequenced T cells were considered lower bounds and underestimates. Donor CMV infection status was unknown, potentially confounding age-related changes in expanded clonotypes. Bulk unsorted PBMC profiling prevented conclusive comparison of naive and antigen-experienced compartments. There was a strong correlation between observed TCR beta diversity and the percentage of naive T cells measured by flow cytometry. Observed TCR beta diversity per million T cells fell roughly linearly with age, and a significant reduction was already apparent by age roughly 40.

Donors were a few dozen systemically healthy Caucasian individuals from Russia aged roughly 6 to 100 years. Around 9.8 milliliters of peripheral blood were collected from each donor into EDTA-treated Vacutainer tubes. Ficoll-Paque density-gradient centrifugation was used to isolate PBMCs, with at least 6 million per sample. Total RNA, at least 5.5 micrograms per sample, was extracted from PBMCs with Trizol reagent. For every donor, an aliquot of PBMCs went through flow cytometry to measure the percentages of naive CD45RAhigh/CD27high T cells. The germline V gene (reference sequence) sets CDR1 to SEHNR and CDR2 to FQNEAQ. The CDR3 spans 18 residues, from the cysteine through the phenylalanine. The entry retains the CDR3 DNA only, 54 bases that are in frame from base 1. A word on this clonotype: Its recognized antigen is unknown. An end of the junction does not agree with germline; a read error may underlie this.

Library preparation was by 5' RACE. TCRdb names Illumina HiSeq 2500 as the instrument used. A second PCR of roughly 6 to 11 cycles was run with a J-beta primer mix and a sample-barcoded 5' primer. A template-switch 5' adaptor carrying 12 random nucleotides introduced a unique molecular identifier onto each TCR beta cDNA molecule. At least 2.5 million CDR3-containing paired-end reads were obtained from each sample. First-strand cDNA was synthesized from all RNA with the Mint cDNA synthesis kit, primed by a TRBC-specific oligonucleotide. Following uracil-DNA glycosylase treatment, a first 18-cycle PCR with universal primers M1SS and BC2_uni_R was performed on all cDNA. Under the source paper's analysis protocol: Normalization of each sample was performed by random selection of 1 million high-quality reads, each carrying a distinct molecular identifier. Reads with shared molecular identifiers were discarded instead of being binned into consensus sequences. CDR3 identification, clonotype clustering and error correction used MiTCR with a Q25 quality threshold and the strictest error-elimination algorithm. A nonparametric unseen species model with Euler transformation was used to estimate a lower bound on total TCR beta diversity. TCRdb passed the public sequencing reads through fastp at Q25 and MiXCR, retaining productive beta sequences. Each CDR3 protein gets just one entry, which takes the most common genes and DNA from the rows behind it. These V and J calls originate from TCRdb's pipeline instead of the authors' own analysis. Counted in this sample were roughly 650,000 distinct CDR3 sequences; approximately 30% of them appeared once. Just over 15% of the sample is taken by the ten largest.

The sequenced sample was blood. This chain joins TRBV7-9 to TRBJ1-5; TRBD1 fits 7 bases in the junction. This TCR came from a woman of 80 years or more in good health. Donor details come from another sample of the same person, matched by shared clones. The bases are TGTGCCGGCAGCTTAGCGGCAGGGGGAATTTTAAGCAATCAGCCCCAGCATTTT. Translated, this gives CAGSLAAGGILSNQPQHF.